Presented here are 14 T cell receptor beta chains from one specimen sequenced in a study of liver allograft versus peripheral blood T cells. Overall study context: Hepatic allograft T cell receptor repertoires were evaluated relative to those present in recipients' peripheral blood.

TCRdb reprocessed the reads via MiXCR and lists one record per CDR3 protein. The sample shows 2,500 to 3,000 distinct CDR3 sequences, roughly 16% of them seen only once. All receptors come from a human patient who had a liver transplant. Some T cells may have originated in the graft donor.

CDR3 amino acids: CASSLDTPNTEAFF. The CDR3, as DNA: TGTGCCAGCAGTTTAGACACACCGAACACTGAAGCTTTCTTT. This chain uses TRBV28 with TRBJ1-1; D call uncertain. The CDR3 is 14 residues long. Germline V gives CDR1 MDHEN, CDR2 SYDVKM. Trimming stripped 2 bases from V and 1 base from J, with 8 bases between.

This clonotype was recorded a few times. The chain has TRBV5-4 and TRBJ2-1; 9 nucleotides agree with TRBD2. The CDR3 has 16 residues. V shed 3 bases and J 8 bases; nucleotides not matched to a gene: 12. The germline V gene encodes CDR1 SGHNT and CDR2 YYREEE (reference sequence). The CDR3 nucleotides read TGTGCCAGCAGCTCGGGAGGGGCGGGGGGGCTCCATGAGCAGTTCTTC. It yields the protein CASSSGGAGGLHEQFF.

By frequency in the sample, this clonotype is medium-sized. V gene TRBV6-6 combines with J gene TRBJ1-6; D uncertain. Looked up from germline, CDR1 is MNHNY and CDR2 is SVGAGI (reference sequence). There are 15 residues in the CDR3. V was shortened by 0 bases and J by 8 bases, with 11 bases between the two germline ends. In DNA, the CDR3 is TGTGCCAGCAGTTACTCGATCGCCCGGGATTCACCCCTCCACTTT. Its protein is CASSYSIARDSPLHF.

In this sample, this clonotype turned up a few times. The J gene is TRBJ1-1, the V gene TRBV30, with D hard to call. The V gene's germline CDR1 is GTSNPN and CDR2 SVGIG (reference sequence). V lost 1 base and J lost 1, with 13 bases in between. The CDR3 sequence is 15 residues long. The CDR3: CAWSGGSSSNTEAFF. The CDR3 coding sequence is TGTGCCTGGAGTGGAGGGAGTTCCTCGAACACTGAAGCTTTCTTT.

A remark on this clonotype: This may be a read error, as it is one base from a much larger clone. This chain links TRBV6-5 with TRBJ2-2; 9 nucleotides align to TRBD2. The V gene end was trimmed by 7 bases and the J gene end by 5 bases; junction bases not matched to a gene: 8. The CDR3 length is 15 residues. Germline lookup yields CDR1 MNHEY and CDR2 SVGAGI. This chain's CDR3 is CASNLAGFVTGELFF. For the CDR3, the DNA is TGTGCCAGCAACCTAGCGGGGTTTGTGACCGGGGAGCTGTTTTTT.

By frequency in the sample, this clonotype is medium-sized. V and J are TRBV19 and TRBJ2-2; TRBD2 matches 9 bases. CDR3 size: 16 residues. V was pared by 5 bases and J by 1 base, with 5 bases of the junction left unmatched. In germline, CDR1 is LNHDA, CDR2 SQIVND (reference sequence). CDR3 sequence: CASSSGTSRNTGELFF. The CDR3 bases are TGTGCCAGTAGTTCTGGGACTAGCCGGAACACCGGGGAGCTGTTTTTT.

V is TRBV20-1 and J is TRBJ1-1; D is ambiguous. The CDR3 covers 13 residues. Trimming stripped 0 bases from V and 3 bases from J, with 8 bases between. The germline V gene has CDR1 DFQATT and CDR2 SNEGSKA (reference sequence). CDR3 in amino acids: CSAREMLDTEAFF. The CDR3, as DNA: TGCAGTGCTAGAGAAATGCTCGACACTGAAGCTTTCTTT.

Sample share makes this clonotype medium-sized (0.01 to 0.1%). The rearrangement links TRBV6-1 to TRBJ2-4; 14 nucleotides line up with TRBD2. The germline CDR1 and CDR2 sequences are MNHNS and SASEGT. This CDR3 has 18 residues. The V segment lost 3 bases and the J segment 6 bases; nucleotides outside the gene matches: 10. CDR3 DNA sequence: TGTGCCAGCAGTGACATAGGGACTAGCGGGGGTCGTGGAAACATTCAGTACTTC. Encoded protein: CASSDIGTSGGRGNIQYF.

The gene calls are TRBV12-3 or TRBV12-4 and TRBJ2-3; TRBD1 might be the D (6 bases). With 6 bases removed from V and 0 bases from J, the gap between germline ends came to 16 bases. The CDR3 is 16 residues long. The CDR3: CASSRQGLTSTDTQYF. The CDR3 DNA reads as TGTGCCAGCAGCCGTCAGGGGCTAACTAGCACAGATACGCAGTATTTT.

This clonotype is medium-sized within its sample. V gene TRBV19 combines with J gene TRBJ2-7; D not certain. The ends were cut back, 1 base at V and 7 bases at J, with 11 bases in the middle. The CDR3 covers 13 residues. Germline lookup yields CDR1 LNHDA and CDR2 SQIVND (reference sequence). The CDR3 DNA follows: TGTGCCAGTAGTATAGCGGGTTTGGGGGAGCAGTACTTC. Its translation: CASSIAGLGEQYF.

V usage is TRBV2 and J usage is TRBJ2-5, with D perhaps TRBD1 (6 bases). Germline loops: CDR1 SNHLY, CDR2 FYNNEI. The CDR3 runs to 15 residues. V lost 7 bases, J lost 6 bases, and 21 bases lay in between. Written as DNA, the CDR3 is TGTGCCAGCACCGCTAGATCAACAGGGCCGCAGACCCAGTACTTC. It encodes CASTARSTGPQTQYF.

J is TRBJ2-3 and V is TRBV20-1, with 13 positions matching TRBD2. CDR1 is DFQATT and CDR2 is SNEGSKA in the germline V gene (reference sequence). The CDR3 consists of 15 residues. Trimming at V came to 4 bases and at J to 6 bases, leaving 7 bases not matched to a gene. CDR3 in amino acids: CSATQLAGGLDTQYF. The DNA of the CDR3 is TGCAGTGCTACGCAACTAGCGGGGGGGCTGGATACGCAGTATTTT.

Of note for this clonotype: Just one base apart from a much larger clone, this may be a read error. The final CDR3 position lacks the conserved phenylalanine or tryptophan, pointing to a likely read error. V usage is TRBV30 and J usage is TRBJ2-3; D gene unclear. Germline CDR1 is GTSNPN and CDR2 is SVGIG (reference sequence). The CDR3 runs to 13 residues. The CDR3 here is CAGSRAQSDTQYL. The CDR3 nucleotides are TGTGCTGGGTCCCGGGCCCAGTCAGATACGCAGTATTTA.

This clonotype showed up just a few times. This CDR3 reads CASSIQGAETQYF. CDR3 nucleotide sequence: TGTGCCAGTAGTATACAGGGAGCGGAGACCCAGTACTTC. The rearrangement uses TRBV19 and TRBJ2-5; D is tentatively TRBD1 or TRBD2 (5 bases each). The CDR3 is made up of 13 amino acids. Deletions cut 2 bases from V and 5 bases from J, with 9 bases between. Germline loops: CDR1 LNHDA, CDR2 SQIVND (reference sequence).